Shown below are 29 T cell receptor beta chains from a single sample sequenced in a study of T cells in localized non-small cell lung cancer. Produced via immunoSEQ multiplex PCR; TCRdb's table is partial and in-frame only. The table shows 50,000 to 65,000 clones, with about three quarters occurring only once. The material sequenced was PBMCs, taken before any cancer treatment. Receptors originate from a woman aged 40 to 75 with stage II lung adenocarcinoma.

The rearrangement links TRBV19 to TRBJ1-5; no definite D call. The CDR3 runs 15 residues. Germline V gives CDR1 LNHDA, CDR2 SQIVND (reference sequence). V lost 2 bases, J lost 3 bases, and 11 bases lay in between. In DNA form, the CDR3 reads TGTGCCAGTAGTATACGGGGAGCCGACAATCAGCCCCAGCATTTT. Translating gives CASSIRGADNQPQHF.

The chain joins TRBV15 to TRBJ2-7, with D perhaps TRBD2 (7 bases). Trimming left V 1 base short and J 2 bases short, with 15 bases between. The CDR3 is made up of 16 amino acids. From germline, CDR1 is LNHNV and CDR2 YYDKDF (reference sequence). This CDR3 reads CATSRARGPTTYEQYF. The CDR3 coding sequence is TGTGCCACCAGCAGAGCGCGGGGGCCCACCACCTACGAGCAGTACTTC. Based on the CDR3 plus reference TRBV15 and TRBJ2-7, the full variable domain is DAMVIQNPRYQVTQFGKPVTLSCSQTLNHNVMYWYQQKSSQAPKLLFHYYDKDFNNEADTPDNFQSRRPNTSFCFLDIRSPGLGDTAMYLCATSRARGPTTYEQYFGPGTRLTVT.

In nucleotides, the CDR3 is TGTGCCTGGAGACGGGGAGAAACTAACTATGGCTACACCTTC. Amino acid sequence: CAWRRGETNYGYTF. The rearrangement links TRBV30 to TRBJ1-2; no firm D call. Deletions cut 3 bases from V and 0 bases from J, with 11 bases between. The CDR3 extends over 14 amino acids. The germline gives CDR1 GTSNPN, CDR2 SVGIG (reference sequence).

V gene TRBV2 combines with J gene TRBJ1-1; 9 positions match TRBD1. Germline CDR1 is SNHLY and CDR2 is FYNNEI. V dropped 9 bases and J dropped 1; count of bases not matched to a gene: 6. The CDR3 is 14 amino acids. The CDR3 loop is CARGTGMTNTEAFF. The CDR3 DNA reads TGTGCCAGAGGGACAGGGATGACGAACACTGAAGCTTTCTTT. The whole variable domain, remainder taken from reference TRBV2 and TRBJ1-1, is EPEVTQTPSHQVTQMGQEVILRCVPISNHLYFYWYRQILGQKVEFLVSFYNNEISEKSEIFDDQFSVERPDGSNFTLKIRSTKLEDSAMYFCARGTGMTNTEAFFGQGTRLTVV.

The chain joins TRBV4-3 to TRBJ2-2; D is uncertain. In germline, CDR1 is LGHNA, CDR2 YSLEER. This CDR3 comprises 12 residues. V lost 2 bases to trimming and J lost 4 bases, with 2 bases between them. The CDR3 sequence is CASSQLTGELFF. Here the CDR3 DNA reads TGCGCCAGCAGCCAACTCACCGGGGAGCTGTTTTTT.

The chain combines TRBV27 with TRBJ1-2, with TRBD1 matching 9 bases. Germline trimming cut 8 bases from V and 2 bases from J; bases unmatched to any gene: 3. Germline V gene data show CDR1 as MNHEY and CDR2 as SMNVEV (reference sequence). CDR3 length: 13 residues. The CDR3 sequence is CASATGGNYGYTF. DNA of the CDR3: TGTGCCAGCGCGACAGGGGGGAACTATGGCTACACCTTC.

As DNA, the CDR3 is TGTGCCTGGAGCCCAGACACCAATCAGCCCCAGCATTTT. It codes for CAWSPDTNQPQHF. The chain has TRBV30 and TRBJ1-5, with no clear D. CDR3 length: 13 amino acids. Germline V gives CDR1 GTSNPN, CDR2 SVGIG (reference sequence). V dropped 3 bases and J dropped 3 bases, with 9 bases sitting between them.

The rearrangement joins TRBV28 to TRBJ1-5; D unresolved. The CDR3 is 12 amino acids. Germline V lookup: CDR1 MDHEN, CDR2 SYDVKM. V lost 8 bases, J lost 0 bases, and 5 bases lay in between. CDR3 sequence: CASQNSNQPQHF. The CDR3 DNA reads TGTGCCAGCCAGAATAGCAATCAGCCCCAGCATTTT.

The chain carries TRBV11-2 and TRBJ1-1; no firm D call. Germline CDR1 SGHAT, CDR2 FQNNGV. V lost 0 bases and J lost 5, with 13 bases in between. The CDR3 spans 15 residues. The CDR3 region has the DNA TGTGCCAGCAGCTTAGACGACACCCGGAGAACTGAAGCTTTCTTT. This translates into CASSLDDTRRTEAFF.

V usage is TRBV14 and J usage is TRBJ1-1; D is unresolved. The CDR3 is 15 amino acids. V lost 1 base, J lost 0 bases, and 9 bases lay in between. CDR1 is SGHDN and CDR2 is FVKESK in the germline V gene. CDR3 bases: TGTGCCAGCAGCCAAGGCGGCTCTTTGAACACTGAAGCTTTCTTT. Encoded protein: CASSQGGSLNTEAFF. Combining the CDR3 with reference TRBV14 and TRBJ1-1 gives the whole variable domain EAGVTQFPSHSVIEKGQTVTLRCDPISGHDNLYWYRRVMGKEIKFLLHFVKESKQDESGMPNNRFLAERTGGTYSTLKVQPAELEDSGVYFCASSQGGSLNTEAFFGQGTRLTVV.

V is TRBV7-8 and J is TRBJ1-2; TRBD1 aligns across 9 bases. Germline V gene data show CDR1 as SGHVS and CDR2 as FQNEAQ. This CDR3 has 16 amino acids. Trimming cost V 0 bases and J 4 bases; bases outside gene matches: 6. CDR3 region: CASSLARSGQGYGYTF. In DNA, the CDR3 is TGTGCCAGCAGCTTAGCTCGGTCGGGACAGGGCTATGGCTACACCTTC.

The chain links TRBV11-2 to TRBJ2-3, with unresolved D. Trimming cost V 4 bases and J 6 bases, with 8 bases left between them. CDR3 size: 12 residues. Germline V gives CDR1 SGHAT, CDR2 FQNNGV. The CDR3 nucleotides are TGTGCCAGCAGCTCGACCATGGATACGCAGTATTTT. Encoded protein: CASSSTMDTQYF.

The chain has TRBV5-1 and TRBJ1-6, with D possibly TRBD1 on 5 matching bases. Trimming removed 2 bases at V and 5 bases at J, with 11 bases between. CDR1 and CDR2 from the germline V gene are SGHRS and YFSETQ. CDR3 length: 15 residues. The DNA of the CDR3 is TGCGCCAGCAGCTTTTCGGACACCGATAATTCACCCCTCCACTTT. Protein sequence: CASSFSDTDNSPLHF.

V gene TRBV6-6 combines with J gene TRBJ1-2, with D uncertain. The CDR3 consists of 13 residues. V was trimmed by 6 bases and J by 3 bases, leaving 11 bases between them. Germline CDR1 and CDR2: MNHNY and SVGAGI (reference sequence). The CDR3 DNA reads as TGTGCCAGCAGATCACAAGAGTACTATGGCTACACCTTC. This codes for CASRSQEYYGYTF.

This sequence joins TRBV15 and TRBJ1-4; perhaps TRBD1 as D (6 bases). The CDR3 covers 15 residues. The V and J ends lost 2 bases and 8 bases respectively, with 15 bases between them. Germline assignment: CDR1 LNHNV and CDR2 YYDKDF (reference sequence). The CDR3 sequence is CATSRTAQGGEKLFF. In nucleotides, the CDR3 is TGTGCCACCAGCAGAACGGCACAGGGAGGGGAAAAACTGTTTTTT. Variable domain in full (rest from reference TRBV15 and TRBJ1-4): DAMVIQNPRYQVTQFGKPVTLSCSQTLNHNVMYWYQQKSSQAPKLLFHYYDKDFNNEADTPDNFQSRRPNTSFCFLDIRSPGLGDTAMYLCATSRTAQGGEKLFFGSGTQLSVL.

The V and J genes are TRBV6-6 and TRBJ2-5; 7 positions match TRBD1. This CDR3 region has 13 residues. CDR1 and CDR2 from the germline V gene are MNHNY and SVGAGI (reference sequence). After removal of 7 bases from V and 5 bases from J, the junction contained 7 bases not matched to a gene. For the CDR3, the DNA is TGTGCCAGCATCAAACAGGGGTCGGAGACCCAGTACTTC. Protein sequence: CASIKQGSETQYF.

This clone was found a few times. The chain carries TRBV19 and TRBJ2-6; D is perhaps TRBD1 (6 bases). The CDR3 runs to 16 residues. V shed 7 bases and J shed 0 bases, with 13 bases lying between them. Germline CDR1 and CDR2: LNHDA and SQIVND (reference sequence). As DNA, the CDR3 is TGTGCCAGTACCCCGACAGGAGTCTCTGGGGCCAACGTCCTGACTTTC. Translated: CASTPTGVSGANVLTF.

The rearrangement links TRBV5-1 to TRBJ1-1; D remains unclear. V was pared by 2 bases and J by 1 base, with 12 bases between. The CDR3 consists of 15 residues. Germline V gives CDR1 SGHRS, CDR2 YFSETQ. CDR3 coding DNA: TGCGCCAGCAGCTTAACCGGCGACCCGAACACTGAAGCTTTCTTT. Its translation is CASSLTGDPNTEAFF. Full variable domain (rest looked up from reference TRBV5-1 and TRBJ1-1): KAGVTQTPRYLIKTRGQQVTLSCSPISGHRSVSWYQQTPGQGLQFLFEYFSETQRNKGNFPGRFSGRQFSNSRSEMNVSTLELGDSALYLCASSLTGDPNTEAFFGQGTRLTVV.

Details on this clone: A junction boundary mismatches the germline segment, possibly from a read error. This chain connects TRBV7-2 to TRBJ2-3; D is possibly TRBD1 (7 bases). The CDR3 spans 14 residues. Germline CDR1 SGHTA, CDR2 FQGNSA. CDR3 nucleotide sequence: TGTGCCAGCCGCTTGGAGGGGGCATTAGATACGCAGTATTTT. This encodes CASRLEGALDTQYF.

CDR3 nucleotides: TGTGCCTGGCGGTTTGGAATATCTGGAAACACCATATATTTT. Amino acids: CAWRFGISGNTIYF. The chain carries TRBV30 and TRBJ1-3; D not certain. There are 14 residues in the CDR3. In germline, CDR1 is GTSNPN, CDR2 SVGIG (reference sequence). Between the trimmed V and J ends, which lost 5 bases and 1 base, there was a span of 12 bases.

This chain uses TRBV2 with TRBJ1-5, with 7 bases that match TRBD1. The J segment lost 7 bases and the V segment lost 5 bases, leaving 8 bases of the junction unmatched. This CDR3 is built from 14 residues. Per the germline V gene, CDR1 is SNHLY and CDR2 is FYNNEI. The CDR3 DNA is TGTGCCAGCAGTCTACAGGGGAGAGGGCAGCCCCAGCATTTT. Protein: CASSLQGRGQPQHF.

The chain employs TRBV5-1 and TRBJ2-7, with TRBD2 matching 12 bases. CDR3 size: 20 residues. Germline values: CDR1 SGHRS, CDR2 YFSETQ. V shed 4 bases, J shed 4 bases, and the junction held 21 bases outside the gene matches. CDR3 bases: TGCGCCAGCAGCCCGCTTTTGGGACTAGCGGGTCCGCTAACTCAGTACGAGCAGTACTTC. Translating it yields CASSPLLGLAGPLTQYEQYF.

The chain has TRBV18 and TRBJ1-5; 7 bases align to TRBD1. CDR3 size: 15 residues. Germline V gene lookup returns CDR1 KGHSH and CDR2 LQKENI. J gave up 2 bases and V 5 bases, and 6 bases lay outside the gene matches. The CDR3 sequence is CASSSAGQGNQPQHF. The CDR3 region has the DNA TGTGCCAGCTCATCCGCTGGACAGGGCAATCAGCCCCAGCATTTT.

This clone qualifies as medium-sized. Here the CDR3 DNA reads TGTGCCAGCAGCCAAGAGGCGAGACTAGTTCGATTCGATGAGCAGTTCTTC. Its translation is CASSQEARLVRFDEQFF. The chain couples TRBV14 to TRBJ2-1, with D tentatively TRBD2 (6 bases). This CDR3 is built from 17 residues. Germline V gene data show CDR1 as SGHDN and CDR2 as FVKESK. With 0 bases removed from V and 8 bases from J, the gap between germline ends came to 20 bases.

The chain combines TRBV18 with TRBJ2-6; 8 bases line up with TRBD1. J was trimmed by 0 bases and V by 4 bases; bases with no gene match: 5. Germline CDR1 is KGHSH and CDR2 is LQKENI. The CDR3 is 17 residues long. The CDR3 DNA sequence: TGTGCCAGCTCACAGGGACAGGTTTTCTCTGGGGCCAACGTCCTGACTTTC. Encoded protein: CASSQGQVFSGANVLTF.

This chain uses TRBV6-6 with TRBJ1-1; D may be TRBD1 (6 bases). There are 14 residues in the CDR3. V dropped 8 bases and J dropped 1 base, with 14 bases sitting between them. The germline V gene encodes CDR1 MNHNY and CDR2 SVGAGI (reference sequence). The CDR3 nucleotides are TGTGCCAGCCACTCAGGGACACCGAACACTGAAGCTTTCTTT. This sequence encodes CASHSGTPNTEAFF.

This clone turned up a few times. The chain combines TRBV4-2 with TRBJ1-4; D unresolved. CDR1 and CDR2 (germline): LGHNA, YNFKEQ. The length of the CDR3 is 13 residues. The ends were cut back, 4 bases at V and 8 bases at J, with 11 bases in the middle. The chain's CDR3 is CASSLGREEKLFF. The CDR3 region has the DNA TGTGCCAGCAGCCTCGGGAGGGAAGAAAAACTGTTTTTT.

The chain is built from TRBV19 and TRBJ1-2; 9 nucleotides align to TRBD1. This CDR3 contains 13 residues. V shed 5 bases and J 11 bases; nucleotides not matched to a gene: 9. Germline V gives CDR1 LNHDA, CDR2 SQIVND (reference sequence). CDR3 in amino acids: CASSPTDRGGYTF. CDR3 sequence (DNA): TGTGCCAGTAGTCCAACGGACAGGGGCGGTTACACCTTC. Complete variable domain (other parts from reference TRBV19 and TRBJ1-2): DGGITQSPKYLFRKEGQNVTLSCEQNLNHDAMYWYRQDPGQGLRLIYYSQIVNDFQKGDIAEGYSVSREKKESFPLTVTSAQKNPTAFYLCASSPTDRGGYTFGSGTRLTVV.

The J gene is TRBJ2-1, the V gene TRBV10-1; TRBD2 agrees at 9 bases. With 3 bases clipped from V and 3 bases from J, the junction kept 3 bases outside the gene matches. Germline V gene lookup returns CDR1 WNHNN and CDR2 SYGVQD (reference sequence). The CDR3 is 15 amino acids. Here the CDR3 DNA reads TGCGCCAGCAGTGAAGGGACTAGCCTCTACAATGAGCAGTTCTTC. It specifies CASSEGTSLYNEQFF.